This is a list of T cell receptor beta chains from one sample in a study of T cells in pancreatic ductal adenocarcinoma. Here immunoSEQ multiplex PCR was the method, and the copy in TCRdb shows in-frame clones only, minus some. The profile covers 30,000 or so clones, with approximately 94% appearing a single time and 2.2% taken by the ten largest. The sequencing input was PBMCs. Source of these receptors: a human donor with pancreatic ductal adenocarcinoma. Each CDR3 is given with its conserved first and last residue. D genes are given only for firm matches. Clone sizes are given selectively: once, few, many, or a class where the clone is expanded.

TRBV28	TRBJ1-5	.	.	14	CASSPGGGFQPQHF	TGTGCCAGCAGCCCGGGGGGGGGCTTTCAGCCCCAGCATTTT
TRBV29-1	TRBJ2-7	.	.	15	CSVEASWGFSYEQYF	TGCAGCGTTGAGGCCTCGTGGGGCTTCTCCTACGAGCAGTACTTC
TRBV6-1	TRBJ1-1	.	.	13	CASSETTAFEAFF	TGTGCCAGCAGTGAAACAACAGCTTTTGAAGCTTTCTTT
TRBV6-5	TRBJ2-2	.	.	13	CASSSSGPGELFF	TGTGCCAGCAGTAGCTCGGGACCCGGGGAGCTGTTTTTT
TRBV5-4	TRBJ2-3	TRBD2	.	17	CASSLAGLAGGTDTQYF	TGTGCCAGCAGCTTGGCAGGACTAGCGGGAGGCACAGATACGCAGTATTTT
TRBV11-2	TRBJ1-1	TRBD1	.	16	CASTILRTGLYTEAFF	TGTGCCAGCACCATACTAAGGACAGGTCTCTACACTGAAGCTTTCTTT
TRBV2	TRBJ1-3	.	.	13	CASSSSSGNTIYF	TGTGCCAGCAGTTCCAGCTCTGGAAACACCATATATTTT
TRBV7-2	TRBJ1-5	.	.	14	CASSPSDRFQPQHF	TGTGCCAGCAGCCCGTCGGACAGATTCCAGCCCCAGCATTTT
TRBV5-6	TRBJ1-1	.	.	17	CASSYEMWGSRNTEAFF	TGTGCCAGCAGCTACGAGATGTGGGGCAGTCGGAACACTGAAGCTTTCTTT
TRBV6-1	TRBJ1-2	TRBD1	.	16	CASSEEYADREAGYTF	TGTGCCAGCAGTGAAGAATACGCGGACAGGGAGGCTGGCTACACCTTC
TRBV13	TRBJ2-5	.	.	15	CASSLSGRDEETQYF	TGTGCCAGCAGCTTATCGGGACGGGATGAAGAGACCCAGTACTTC
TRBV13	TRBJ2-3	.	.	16	CASSGATGSGTDTQYF	TGTGCCAGCAGCGGGGCGACGGGATCTGGCACAGATACGCAGTATTTT
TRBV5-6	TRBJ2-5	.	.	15	CASSSVREETETQYF	TGTGCCAGCAGCTCCGTACGCGAGGAGACGGAGACCCAGTACTTC
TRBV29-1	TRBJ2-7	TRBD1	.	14	CSVAKTGGQYEQYF	TGCAGCGTCGCTAAGACAGGGGGGCAATACGAGCAGTACTTC
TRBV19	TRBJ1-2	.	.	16	CASTPSWSALNYGYTF	TGTGCCAGTACCCCAAGTTGGTCAGCCCTTAACTATGGCTACACCTTC
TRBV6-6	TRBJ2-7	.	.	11	CASSSPYEQYF	TGTGCCAGCAGTTCGCCCTACGAGCAGTACTTC
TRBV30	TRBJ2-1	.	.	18	CAWSVFRSTGVVGFEQFF	TGTGCCTGGAGTGTCTTTAGGTCGACAGGTGTAGTAGGATTTGAGCAGTTCTTC
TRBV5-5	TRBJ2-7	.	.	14	CASSLVGESYEQYF	TGTGCCAGCAGCTTGGTCGGGGAGTCCTACGAGCAGTACTTC
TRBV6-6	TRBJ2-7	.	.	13	CASTQRGRDEQYF	TGTGCCAGCACCCAAAGGGGCAGAGACGAGCAGTACTTC
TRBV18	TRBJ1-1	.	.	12	CASSPGASLPHF	TGTGCCAGCTCACCGGGGGCCAGTCTCCCGCACTTT
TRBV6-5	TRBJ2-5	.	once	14	CASSPFPTGETQYF	TGTGCCAGCAGTCCCTTTCCTACCGGAGAGACCCAGTACTTC
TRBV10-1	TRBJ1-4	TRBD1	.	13	CARDGTGPKKLFF	TGCGCCAGGGACGGGACAGGGCCAAAAAAACTGTTTTTT
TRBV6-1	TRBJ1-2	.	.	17	CASSEAGSGRYNYGYTF	TGTGCCAGCAGTGAAGCTGGGTCGGGGCGCTATAACTATGGCTACACCTTC
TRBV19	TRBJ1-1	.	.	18	CASSISLAIDGRNTEAFF	TGTGCCAGTAGTATATCCCTCGCGATTGATGGGCGGAACACTGAAGCTTTCTTT
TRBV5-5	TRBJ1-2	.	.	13	CASRTEGIYGYTF	TGTGCCAGCAGGACGGAGGGGATCTATGGCTACACCTTC
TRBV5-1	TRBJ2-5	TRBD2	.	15	CASSLEGLASETQYF	TGCGCCAGCAGCTTGGAGGGACTAGCCTCGGAGACCCAGTACTTC
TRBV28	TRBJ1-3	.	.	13	CASSLSVGNTIYF	TGTGCCAGCAGTTTATCCGTAGGAAACACCATATATTTT
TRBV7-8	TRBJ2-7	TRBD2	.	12	CASSGTNYEQYF	TGTGCCAGCAGCGGGACTAACTACGAGCAGTACTTC
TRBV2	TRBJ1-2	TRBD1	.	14	CASSVWTGGYGYTF	TGTGCCAGCAGTGTTTGGACAGGGGGCTATGGCTACACCTTC
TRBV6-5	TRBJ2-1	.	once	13	CASSLRYGNEQFF	TGTGCCAGCAGCCTGCGGTACGGGAATGAGCAGTTCTTC
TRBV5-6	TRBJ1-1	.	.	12	CASSLDGGEAFF	TGTGCCAGCAGCTTGGACGGGGGAGAAGCTTTCTTT
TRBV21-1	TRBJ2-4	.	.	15	CASSERERAKNIQYF	TGTGCCAGCAGTGAGCGGGAGAGGGCCAAAAACATTCAGTACTTC
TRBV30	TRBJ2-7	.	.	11	CAWSAIYEQYF	TGTGCCTGGAGTGCAATTTACGAGCAGTACTTC
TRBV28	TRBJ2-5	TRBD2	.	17	CASSSQPGFAGEETQYF	TGTGCCAGCAGTTCTCAACCAGGGTTTGCGGGAGAAGAGACCCAGTACTTC
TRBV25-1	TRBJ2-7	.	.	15	CASSEGAGVGYEQYF	TGTGCCAGCAGTGAAGGGGCAGGGGTCGGTTACGAGCAGTACTTC
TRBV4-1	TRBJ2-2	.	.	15	CASSQLGLNTGELFF	TGCGCCAGCAGCCAATTGGGTCTGAACACCGGGGAGCTGTTTTTT
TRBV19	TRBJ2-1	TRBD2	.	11	CASLGGVEQFF	TGTGCCAGCCTCGGGGGGGTTGAGCAGTTCTTC
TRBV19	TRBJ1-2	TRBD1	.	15	CASSLGTDLNYGYTF	TGTGCCAGTAGTCTAGGGACAGATCTAAACTATGGCTACACCTTC
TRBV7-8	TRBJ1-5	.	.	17	CASSLGSRTVSNQPQHF	TGTGCCAGCAGCTTAGGGTCTCGGACGGTTAGCAATCAGCCCCAGCATTTT
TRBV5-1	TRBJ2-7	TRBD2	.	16	CASSSGTSGQAYEQYF	TGCGCCAGCAGCTCCGGGACTAGCGGCCAGGCGTACGAGCAGTACTTC
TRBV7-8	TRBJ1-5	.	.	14	CASSLVPKSQPQHF	TGTGCCAGCAGCTTAGTGCCCAAATCTCAGCCCCAGCATTTT
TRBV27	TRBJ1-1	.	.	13	CASRPHRYTEAFF	TGTGCCAGCAGACCCCACAGATACACTGAAGCTTTCTTT
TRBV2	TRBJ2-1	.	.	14	CASSVGRSDNEQFF	TGTGCCAGCAGTGTGGGGCGGAGTGACAATGAGCAGTTCTTC
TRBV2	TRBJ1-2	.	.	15	CASSEFNRAMGGYTF	TGTGCCAGCAGTGAATTTAACAGGGCAATGGGGGGCTACACCTTC
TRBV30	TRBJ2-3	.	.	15	CAWSVQMGSTDTQYF	TGTGCCTGGAGTGTACAGATGGGTAGCACAGATACGCAGTATTTT
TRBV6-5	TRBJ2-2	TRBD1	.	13	CASSDRGIGELFF	TGTGCCAGCAGTGACAGGGGGATCGGGGAGCTGTTTTTT
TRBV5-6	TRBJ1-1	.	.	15	CASSLFGFRNTEAFF	TGTGCCAGCAGCTTATTTGGGTTCAGGAACACTGAAGCTTTCTTT
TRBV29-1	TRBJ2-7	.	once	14	CSVWEGTAAYEQYF	TGCAGCGTGTGGGAGGGGACAGCCGCCTACGAGCAGTACTTC
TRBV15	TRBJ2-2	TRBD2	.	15	CATGSGTSGTGELFF	TGTGCCACCGGATCCGGGACTAGCGGCACCGGGGAGCTGTTTTTT
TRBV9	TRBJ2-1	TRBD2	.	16	CASSAALLAGGNEQFF	TGTGCCAGCAGCGCCGCGTTGCTAGCGGGAGGTAATGAGCAGTTCTTC
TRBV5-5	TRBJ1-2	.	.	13	CASSSAREYGYTF	TGTGCCAGCAGCAGCGCCCGGGAATATGGCTACACCTTC
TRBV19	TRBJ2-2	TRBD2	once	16	CASSMGSGRLTGELFF	TGTGCCAGTAGTATGGGAAGCGGGAGGCTCACCGGGGAGCTGTTTTTT
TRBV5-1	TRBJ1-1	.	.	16	CASSLEGTHMNTEAFF	TGCGCCAGCAGCTTGGAGGGCACTCACATGAACACTGAAGCTTTCTTT
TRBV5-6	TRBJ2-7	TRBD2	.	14	CASSLASGTREQYF	TGTGCCAGCAGCTTGGCTAGCGGGACGCGCGAGCAGTACTTC
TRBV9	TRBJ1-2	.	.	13	CASSARGLDGYTF	TGTGCCAGCAGCGCACGGGGGCTCGATGGCTACACCTTC
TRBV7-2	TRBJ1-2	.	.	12	CASSLYGGGYTF	TGTGCCAGCAGCTTATATGGGGGGGGCTACACCTTC
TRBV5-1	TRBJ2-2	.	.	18	CASSPIPRDSGVTGELFF	TGCGCCAGCAGCCCTATTCCCCGGGATAGTGGGGTAACCGGGGAGCTGTTTTTT
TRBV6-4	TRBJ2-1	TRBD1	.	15	CASSDQQGVYNEQFF	TGTGCCAGCAGTGACCAGCAGGGGGTATACAATGAGCAGTTCTTC